This is a list of T cell receptor beta chains from one sample in a study of cytomegalovirus exposure and HLA in healthy donors. Assay used: immunoSEQ multiplex PCR; TCRdb lists only in-frame clones, some missing. The sample lists 140,000 or so clones, approximately 80% seen once, with roughly 4% in the top ten. Sequencing input: PBMCs. The receptors here all came from a woman aged 40 to 55 in good health and CMV-seropositive. Both conserved end residues are part of each CDR3. Each record gives: D gene, J gene, clone size, V gene, CDR3 DNA, CDR3 protein. A D gene is named only where the DNA matches it firmly. Only part of the rows carry a size: once, few, many, or a class if the clone is expanded.

NA	TRBJ1-6	NA	TRBV6-1	TGTGCCAGCAGTGACCCCGGGGCGGGAACCTATAATTCACCCCTCCACTTT	CASSDPGAGTYNSPLHF
NA	TRBJ1-2	NA	TRBV7-2	TGTGCCAGCAGCGATGGACAGAGTTATGGCTACACCTTC	CASSDGQSYGYTF
TRBD2	TRBJ2-2	NA	TRBV6-5	TGTGCCAGCAGTTCCAGACTAGCGGGAGCCGGCGGGGAGCTGTTTTTT	CASSSRLAGAGGELFF
NA	TRBJ2-7	NA	TRBV7-9	TGTGCCAGCAGCATTAGGTCCGGGACTGGCTACGAGCAGTACTTC	CASSIRSGTGYEQYF
TRBD2	TRBJ2-7	NA	TRBV27	TGTGCCAGCAGTTCAAACCCCCTAGCGGGAGCCTACGAGCAGTACTTC	CASSSNPLAGAYEQYF
NA	TRBJ1-1	NA	TRBV11-2	TGTGCCAGCAGCCCACGCCGGGACATGGCCACTGAAGCTTTCTTT	CASSPRRDMATEAFF
NA	TRBJ1-1	NA	TRBV7-6	TGTGCCAGCAGCTTAGCCTCAGACACCTCGAACACTGAAGCTTTCTTT	CASSLASDTSNTEAFF
TRBD1	TRBJ1-2	NA	TRBV6-5	TGTGCCAGCAGGAACAGGGGGAACAGGAACTATGGCTACACCTTC	CASRNRGNRNYGYTF
NA	TRBJ2-1	NA	TRBV12-5	TGTGCTAGTGGCTACCGGGATGAGCAGTTCTTC	CASGYRDEQFF
NA	TRBJ1-1	NA	TRBV29-1	TGCAGCCTGGAGATCATGAACACTGAAGCTTTCTTT	CSLEIMNTEAFF
TRBD1	TRBJ2-7	NA	TRBV25-1	TGTGCCAGCAGTGATATCCGGGACAGCTACTACGAGCAGTACTTC	CASSDIRDSYYEQYF
NA	TRBJ2-7	NA	TRBV18	TGTGCCAGCTCACCACTTCGAGGGGGAAGGGACGAGCAGTACTTC	CASSPLRGGRDEQYF
NA	TRBJ1-1	NA	TRBV27	TGTGCCAGCAGTTTATCGACAGGTAACACTGAAGCTTTCTTT	CASSLSTGNTEAFF
TRBD1	TRBJ2-3	few	TRBV14	TGTGCCAGCAGCCGCTCAGGGGGCTCGGGCACAGATACGCAGTATTTT	CASSRSGGSGTDTQYF
NA	TRBJ2-2	NA	TRBV6-1	TGTGCCAGCAGTGAAGCCGGTGCCGGGGAGCTGTTTTTT	CASSEAGAGELFF
TRBD1	TRBJ2-7	NA	TRBV7-7	TGTGCCAGCAGCTTAGGTCAGGGGGCGGGTGAGCAGTACTTC	CASSLGQGAGEQYF
TRBD1	TRBJ2-1	NA	TRBV5-6	TGTGCCAGCAGCTTAACCTTCAGGGGGTCCTACAATGAGCAGTTCTTC	CASSLTFRGSYNEQFF
TRBD1	TRBJ1-3	NA	TRBV28	TGTGCCAGCAGTTCGGGGGACAGGGCTGGAAACACCATATATTTT	CASSSGDRAGNTIYF
NA	TRBJ2-5	NA	TRBV5-1	TGCGCCAGCAGCTTGGATACCGGGGTTGAAGAGACCCAGTACTTC	CASSLDTGVEETQYF
NA	TRBJ2-7	NA	TRBV30	TGTGCCTGGAGTGGCATGTCACAGGGTGGCTCCTACGAGCAGTACTTC	CAWSGMSQGGSYEQYF
NA	TRBJ1-1	few	TRBV19	TGTGCCAGTAGTAGGCAGGCAGGTGAAGCTTTCTTT	CASSRQAGEAFF
NA	TRBJ2-5	NA	TRBV6-6	TGTGCCAGCAGCCCCCCGGACACCCAAGAGACCCAGTACTTC	CASSPPDTQETQYF
TRBD2	TRBJ2-4	NA	TRBV9	TGTGCCAGCAGCGCGTCCCTAGCGGGGGGGCAGGATTTCGGAAACATTCAGTACTTC	CASSASLAGGQDFGNIQYF
TRBD2	TRBJ2-5	NA	TRBV5-4	TGTGCCAGCAGCCCCCCGGGACTAGCGGGAGGAATCGGGGAGCAGTACTTC	CASSPPGLAGGIGEQYF
TRBD2	TRBJ2-1	once	TRBV5-4	TGTGCCAGCAGCTTGGAATCTCAGCGGGGGGGGAATGAGCAGTTCTTC	CASSLESQRGGNEQFF
NA	TRBJ1-2	NA	TRBV11-2	TGTGCCAGCAGCTTAGGAGACTATGGCTACACCTTC	CASSLGDYGYTF
TRBD2	TRBJ2-3	NA	TRBV5-4	TGTGCCAGCAGCTTGCGGACTAGCGGGGTGGATACGCAGTATTTT	CASSLRTSGVDTQYF
NA	TRBJ2-7	NA	TRBV5-8	TGTGCCAGCAGGAAACGTTTGGACAGCCAAGTCTACGAGCAGTACTTC	CASRKRLDSQVYEQYF
TRBD1	TRBJ1-2	once	TRBV14	TGTGCCAGCAGCCTCCGACAGGGAAGTTACTATGGCTACACCTTC	CASSLRQGSYYGYTF
NA	TRBJ1-1	once	TRBV9	TGTGCCAGCAGCGTAGCAGGGGAGAACACTGAAGCTTTCTTT	CASSVAGENTEAFF
NA	TRBJ2-2	NA	TRBV7-9	TGTGCCAGCAGCTTAGCGGCAGGGGCCTACACCGGGGAGCTGTTTTTT	CASSLAAGAYTGELFF
TRBD1	TRBJ1-2	NA	TRBV29-1	TGCAGCGTTGAGCGACAGGGGGCCGGCTACACCTTC	CSVERQGAGYTF
TRBD1	TRBJ1-5	NA	TRBV9	TGTGCCAGCAGCGGGGGGACAGGGGAAATAAATCAGCCCCAGCATTTT	CASSGGTGEINQPQHF
NA	TRBJ2-1	NA	TRBV5-4	TGTGCCAGCAGCTGGACAGAGGGGTCCTACAATGAGCAGTTCTTC	CASSWTEGSYNEQFF
NA	TRBJ2-7	NA	TRBV2	TGTGCCAACCGTCCCCAGGGCCCCTACGAGCAGTACTTC	CANRPQGPYEQYF
TRBD1	TRBJ2-7	once	TRBV6-5	TGTGCCAGCAGTTATGATCAGACAGGGGGCTACGAGCAGTACTTC	CASSYDQTGGYEQYF
NA	TRBJ2-1	NA	TRBV5-8	TGTGCCAGCAGTGATAGACAGTTGAGCTCCTACAATGAGCAGTTCTTC	CASSDRQLSSYNEQFF
TRBD2	TRBJ2-2	once	TRBV4-3	TGCGCCAGCAGCCAAGGTCGGACTAGAGTAACCGGGGAGCTGTTTTTT	CASSQGRTRVTGELFF
TRBD1	TRBJ2-5	NA	TRBV5-4	TGTGCCAGCAGCTTGGAGGACAGGCTCCAAGAGACCCAGTACTTC	CASSLEDRLQETQYF
TRBD2	TRBJ2-1	NA	TRBV7-7	TGTGCCAGCAGCTTGGGACTAGCGGCCCACAATGAGCAGTTCTTC	CASSLGLAAHNEQFF
TRBD2	TRBJ2-1	NA	TRBV7-8	TGTGCCAGCAGCTCAAGACTAGCGGGGGGTATCCAAGCCTACAATGAGCAGTTCTTC	CASSSRLAGGIQAYNEQFF
TRBD1	TRBJ1-5	NA	TRBV30	TGTGCCTGGAGTCGGGACAGCGATCAGCCCCAGCATTTT	CAWSRDSDQPQHF
TRBD1	TRBJ2-3	few	TRBV4-1	TGCGCCAGCAGCCTCTCAGAAACGGGACAGGGAAGAGATACGCAGTATTTT	CASSLSETGQGRDTQYF
NA	TRBJ1-5	NA	TRBV7-2	TGTGCCAGCAGCCCCGGGTCCTCTAATCAGCCCCAGCATTTT	CASSPGSSNQPQHF
TRBD2	TRBJ2-1	NA	TRBV7-2	TGTGCCAGCAGCTTCGGGCGGGGACTAGCGGACAATGAGCAGTTCTTC	CASSFGRGLADNEQFF
TRBD1	TRBJ1-3	NA	TRBV29-1	TGCAGCGTCGCACTGGGACAGGGGCGCTCTGGAAACACCATATATTTT	CSVALGQGRSGNTIYF
NA	TRBJ1-6	NA	TRBV10-3	TGTGCCATCCGCAGGGAATTCCCAAATTCACCCCTCCACTTT	CAIRREFPNSPLHF
NA	TRBJ2-2	NA	TRBV2	TGTGCCAGCAGAACAACCGGGGAGCTGTTTTTT	CASRTTGELFF
NA	TRBJ2-5	NA	TRBV7-2	TGTGCCAGCAGCTTAGGGGGGCTTCATGAGACCCAGTACTTC	CASSLGGLHETQYF
TRBD1	TRBJ1-5	NA	TRBV28	TGTGCCAGCAGTACAGGGGTTAGCCAGCCCCAGCATTTT	CASSTGVSQPQHF
TRBD2	TRBJ2-7	NA	TRBV27	TGTGCCAGCAGCCCCGGGACTAGCATAAACTACGAGCAGTACTTC	CASSPGTSINYEQYF
NA	TRBJ2-2	NA	TRBV11-3	TGTGCCAGCAGCCAGTTAACCCGCGGGGAGCTGTTTTTT	CASSQLTRGELFF
NA	TRBJ2-7	NA	TRBV18	TGTGCCAGCTCACTCGGTTCGTCCTACGAGCAGTACTTC	CASSLGSSYEQYF
NA	TRBJ2-2	NA	TRBV7-3	TGTGCCAGCAGCTTAATGGCCAGGGATGGGGCCGGGGAGCTGTTTTTT	CASSLMARDGAGELFF
TRBD1	TRBJ2-5	NA	TRBV2	TGTGCCAGCAGGACGGACAGGACCCAAGAGACCCAGTACTTC	CASRTDRTQETQYF
NA	TRBJ1-2	NA	TRBV19	TGTGCCAGTAGTGAGGACTACGGAGATGGCTACACCTTC	CASSEDYGDGYTF
TRBD2	TRBJ2-1	once	TRBV10-1	TGCGCCAGCAGTGAGAACCCAGCGGGGGGTCGGAATGAGCAGTTCTTC	CASSENPAGGRNEQFF
NA	TRBJ2-3	NA	TRBV19	TGTGCCAGTACCCCGGACAACACAGATACGCAGTATTTT	CASTPDNTDTQYF
TRBD2	TRBJ2-1	NA	TRBV7-9	TGTGCCAGCAGCTTATTAGCGGGAGGGTATGGAGATGAGCAGTTCTTC	CASSLLAGGYGDEQFF
NA	TRBJ1-6	NA	TRBV6-6	TGTGCCAGCAGTTACGGACAAGATAATTCACCCCTCCACTTT	CASSYGQDNSPLHF